This section outlines one T cell receptor beta chain sequence together with its context. The entry originates in a study of cytotoxic CD8 clonotypes in ibrutinib-treated CLL. There are 19 residues in the CDR3. With sequencing, the targeted depth ranged from 1 in 200,000 to 1 in 1 million T cells. Method: immunoSEQ multiplex PCR; TCRdb's copy keeps in-frame clones and lacks some. The sample has 35,000 to 40,000 clones; roughly 72% are singletons. This rearrangement joins TRBV21-1 to TRBJ2-1; the D call in the table, TRBD2, was not verified against the DNA. TRBV21-1 is designated a pseudogene. The sample was PBMCs, taken at disease progression, from a patient treated with ibrutinib. The sequence came from a human donor with chronic lymphocytic leukemia. CDR3 sequence (DNA): TGTGCCAGCAGCAAAGTGCGGGAGCGGGACCCCAGCTCCTACAATGAGCAGTTCTTC. Translation: CASSKVRERDPSSYNEQFF.